Listed here are 4 T cell receptor beta chains from one sample, sequenced in a study of cytomegalovirus exposure and HLA in healthy donors. Primers included in the PCR were 60 Vbeta and 13 Jbeta primers. Assay: immunoSEQ multiplex PCR; the TCRdb copy retains only in-frame clones and omits some. The data hold 77,000 or so clones, with approximately 71% observed a single time. Sequencing was carried out using PBMCs. The receptors here all came from a woman aged 40-49 years in good health and CMV-seronegative.

This clone was found once. The chain uses TRBV11-3 and TRBJ2-7; 11 nucleotides line up with TRBD2. The CDR3 has 14 residues. Germline CDR1 is SGHNT and CDR2 is YENEEA. V was clipped by 5 bases and J by 5 bases; unmatched bases: 5. CDR3 in DNA: TGTGCCAGCAGCCCTACTAGCGGGAGCCACGAGCAGTACTTC. Residues: CASSPTSGSHEQYF.

The chain couples TRBV9 to TRBJ2-1; D possibly corresponds to TRBD2 (5 bases). Deletions cut 0 bases from V and 7 bases from J, with 11 bases between. The CDR3 sequence is 14 residues long. CDR1 and CDR2 from the germline V gene are SGDLS and YYNGEE. Written as DNA, the CDR3 is TGTGCCAGCAGCGTAGAGGCTAGCATAAATGAGCAGTTCTTC. It encodes CASSVEASINEQFF.

V gene TRBV7-9 combines with J gene TRBJ2-1, with TRBD1 matching over 7 bases. After removal of 2 bases from V and 8 bases from J, the junction contained 15 bases not matched to a gene. Germline CDR1 is SEHNR and CDR2 is FQNEAQ (reference sequence). The CDR3 runs 17 residues. The CDR3 nucleotides are TGTGCCAGCAGCTTACCCCGGACAGGTCGCGGTTTTCATGAGCAGTTCTTC. Protein product: CASSLPRTGRGFHEQFF.

The J gene is TRBJ2-2, the V gene TRBV14; 7 nucleotides align to TRBD2. Per the germline V gene, CDR1 is SGHDN and CDR2 is FVKESK. The CDR3 is 15 amino acids. V lost 0 bases to trimming and J lost 7 bases; unmatched junction nucleotides: 5. In nucleotides, the CDR3 is TGTGCCAGCAGCCAAGAGCGGGGGTTCGGCGGGGAGCTGTTTTTT. Its translation is CASSQERGFGGELFF.